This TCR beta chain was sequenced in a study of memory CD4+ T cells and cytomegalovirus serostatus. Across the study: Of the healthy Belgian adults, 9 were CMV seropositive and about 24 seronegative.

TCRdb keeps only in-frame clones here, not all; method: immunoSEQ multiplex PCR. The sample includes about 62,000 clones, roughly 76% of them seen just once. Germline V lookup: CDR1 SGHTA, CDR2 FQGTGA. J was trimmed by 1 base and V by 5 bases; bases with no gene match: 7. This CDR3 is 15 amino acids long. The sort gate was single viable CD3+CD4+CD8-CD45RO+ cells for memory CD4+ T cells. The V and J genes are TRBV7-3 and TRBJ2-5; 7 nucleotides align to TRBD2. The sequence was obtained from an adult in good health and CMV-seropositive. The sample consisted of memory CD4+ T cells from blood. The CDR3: CASSRGSGAQETQYF. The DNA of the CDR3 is TGTGCCAGCAGCCGGGGGAGCGGGGCCCAAGAGACCCAGTACTTC.